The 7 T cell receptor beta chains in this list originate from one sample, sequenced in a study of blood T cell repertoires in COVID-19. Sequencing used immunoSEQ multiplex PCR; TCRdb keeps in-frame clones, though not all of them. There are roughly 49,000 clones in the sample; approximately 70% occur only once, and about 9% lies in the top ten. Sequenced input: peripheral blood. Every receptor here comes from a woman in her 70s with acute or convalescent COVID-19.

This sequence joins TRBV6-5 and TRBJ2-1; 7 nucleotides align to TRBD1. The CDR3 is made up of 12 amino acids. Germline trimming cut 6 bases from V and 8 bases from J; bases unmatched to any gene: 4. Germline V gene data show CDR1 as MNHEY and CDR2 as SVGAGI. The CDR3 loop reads CASSPTGDEQFF. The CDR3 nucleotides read TGTGCCAGCAGCCCAACAGGGGATGAGCAGTTCTTC.

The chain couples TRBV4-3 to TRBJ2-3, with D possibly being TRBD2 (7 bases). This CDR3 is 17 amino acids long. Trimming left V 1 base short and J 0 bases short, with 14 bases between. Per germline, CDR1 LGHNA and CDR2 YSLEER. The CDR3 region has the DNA TGCGCCAGCAGCCAAGGGGGGCCGCGGGAGAGCACAGATACGCAGTATTTT. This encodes CASSQGGPRESTDTQYF.

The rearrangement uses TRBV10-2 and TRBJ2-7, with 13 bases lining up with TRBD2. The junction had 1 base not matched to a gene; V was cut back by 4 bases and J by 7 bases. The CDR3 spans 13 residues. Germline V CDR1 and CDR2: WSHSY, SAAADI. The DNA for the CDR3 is TGCGCCAGCAGTGCGGGACTAGCGGGGGAGCAGTACTTC. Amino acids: CASSAGLAGEQYF.

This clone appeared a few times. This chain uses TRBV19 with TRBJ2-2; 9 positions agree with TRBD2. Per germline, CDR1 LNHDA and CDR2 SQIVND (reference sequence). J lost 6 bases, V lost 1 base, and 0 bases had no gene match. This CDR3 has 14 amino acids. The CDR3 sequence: CASSIASGAGELFF. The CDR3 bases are TGTGCCAGTAGTATAGCTAGCGGGGCCGGGGAGCTGTTTTTT. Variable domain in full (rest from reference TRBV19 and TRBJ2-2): DGGITQSPKYLFRKEGQNVTLSCEQNLNHDAMYWYRQDPGQGLRLIYYSQIVNDFQKGDIAEGYSVSREKKESFPLTVTSAQKNPTAFYLCASSIASGAGELFFGEGSRLTVL.

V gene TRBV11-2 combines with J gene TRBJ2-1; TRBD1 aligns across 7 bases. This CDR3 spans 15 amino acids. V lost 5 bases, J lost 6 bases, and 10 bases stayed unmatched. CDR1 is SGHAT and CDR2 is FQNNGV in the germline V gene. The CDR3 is CASSVVRGKGNEQFF. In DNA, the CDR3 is TGTGCCAGCAGCGTGGTCAGGGGGAAGGGCAATGAGCAGTTCTTC. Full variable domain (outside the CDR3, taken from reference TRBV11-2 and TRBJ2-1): EAGVAQSPRYKIIEKRQSVAFWCNPISGHATLYWYQQILGQGPKLLIQFQNNGVVDDSQLPKDRFSAERLKGVDSTLKIQPAKLEDSAVYLCASSVVRGKGNEQFFGPGTRLTVL.

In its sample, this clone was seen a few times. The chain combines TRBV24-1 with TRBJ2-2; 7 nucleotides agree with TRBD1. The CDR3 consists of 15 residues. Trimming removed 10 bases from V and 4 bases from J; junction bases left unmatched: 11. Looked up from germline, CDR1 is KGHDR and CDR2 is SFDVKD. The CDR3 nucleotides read TGTGCCACGCGGCCGTCACAGGGGTCCACCGGGGAGCTGTTTTTT. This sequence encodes CATRPSQGSTGELFF.

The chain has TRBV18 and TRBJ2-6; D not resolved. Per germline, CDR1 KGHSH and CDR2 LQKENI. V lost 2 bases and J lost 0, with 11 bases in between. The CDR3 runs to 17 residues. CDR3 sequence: CASSPVDWSSGANVLTF. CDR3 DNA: TGTGCCAGCTCACCAGTAGATTGGAGCTCTGGGGCCAACGTCCTGACTTTC.